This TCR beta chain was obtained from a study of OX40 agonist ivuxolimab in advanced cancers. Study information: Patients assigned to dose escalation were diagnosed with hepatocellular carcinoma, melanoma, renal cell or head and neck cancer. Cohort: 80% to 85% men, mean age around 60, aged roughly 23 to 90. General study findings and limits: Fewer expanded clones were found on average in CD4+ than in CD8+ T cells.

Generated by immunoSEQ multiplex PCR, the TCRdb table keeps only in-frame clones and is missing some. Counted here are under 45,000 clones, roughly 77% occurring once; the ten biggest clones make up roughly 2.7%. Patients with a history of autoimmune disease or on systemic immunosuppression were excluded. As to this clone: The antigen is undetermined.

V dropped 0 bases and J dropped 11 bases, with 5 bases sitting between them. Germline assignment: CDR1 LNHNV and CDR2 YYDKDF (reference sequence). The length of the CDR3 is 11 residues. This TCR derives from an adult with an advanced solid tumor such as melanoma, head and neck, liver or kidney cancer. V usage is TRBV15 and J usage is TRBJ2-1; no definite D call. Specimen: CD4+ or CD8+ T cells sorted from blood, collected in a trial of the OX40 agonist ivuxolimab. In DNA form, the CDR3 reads TGTGCCACCAGCAGAGATCCGCAGCAGTTCTTC. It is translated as CATSRDPQQFF.